One and the same sample provided the 28 T cell receptor beta chains below, sequenced in a study of spatial heterogeneity in lung cancer. Documented time point: blood at routine non-recurrence follow-up after resection. TCRdb independently ran MiXCR on the 5' RACE reads; one entry per CDR3 protein. The sample carries around 25,000 distinct CDR3 sequences, 5.4% recorded once. The sequences come from PBMCs, collected at follow-up. The receptors originated from a female donor with early-stage non-small cell lung cancer.

The chain joins TRBV12-3 or TRBV12-4 to TRBJ1-2; TRBD1 matches at 7 bases. Trimming removed 4 bases from V and 2 bases from J; junction bases left unmatched: 1. This CDR3 is 13 amino acids long. The CDR3 coding sequence is TGTGCCAGCAGTTCACAGGGGAACTATGGCTACACCTTC. Its protein product is CASSSQGNYGYTF.

In this sample, this clonotype turned up many times. The J gene is TRBJ1-5, the V gene TRBV28; tentative D call: TRBD1 (5 bases). The CDR3 is 12 amino acids. The germline V and J ends were trimmed by 9 bases and 3 bases, with 9 bases remaining between them. Per the germline V gene, CDR1 is MDHEN and CDR2 is SYDVKM. The CDR3: CASTGPNQPQHF. The CDR3 bases are TGTGCCAGTACAGGTCCCAATCAGCCCCAGCATTTT.

The V gene is TRBV4-3, the J gene TRBJ2-5, with D perhaps TRBD1 or TRBD2 (5 bases each). Germline V gene sequence: CDR1 LGHNA, CDR2 YSLEER. This CDR3 comprises 13 residues. Between the trimmed V and J ends, which lost 3 bases and 7 bases, there was a span of 12 bases. The CDR3 DNA is TGCGCCAGCAGCCACGTTGGGACCGGGACCCAGTACTTC. Its translation is CASSHVGTGTQYF.

This clonotype was detected ten times or more. The chain uses TRBV19 and TRBJ2-5; a possible D gene is TRBD2 (5 bases). Germline V gene data show CDR1 as LNHDA and CDR2 as SQIVND (reference sequence). V was shortened by 7 bases and J by 2 bases, with 11 bases between the two germline ends. The CDR3 consists of 13 residues. The CDR3 protein is CASNSDGQETQYF. The CDR3 DNA reads TGTGCCAGTAATAGCGACGGGCAAGAGACCCAGTACTTC.

This clonotype showed up many times. V is TRBV7-2 and J is TRBJ2-7; TRBD2 aligns across 12 bases. The length of the CDR3 is 18 residues. Germline values: CDR1 SGHTA, CDR2 FQGNSA. J was trimmed by 6 bases and V by 5 bases; bases with no gene match: 17. CDR3 in DNA: TGTGCCAGCAGCCAAAAGACTAGCGGGGGCCCACAGGGAGGCGAGCAGTACTTC. Amino acids: CASSQKTSGGPQGGEQYF.

This clonotype was detected many times. The chain is built from TRBV5-1 and TRBJ1-4; no clear D. The ends were cut back, 2 bases at V and 5 bases at J, with 22 bases in the middle. This CDR3 is 18 amino acids long. The V gene's germline CDR1 is SGHRS and CDR2 YFSETQ. The CDR3 here is CASSFGRNAKGPNEKLFF. In DNA, the CDR3 is TGCGCCAGCAGCTTTGGACGGAACGCCAAAGGACCCAATGAAAAACTGTTTTTT.

This chain uses TRBV5-6 with TRBJ1-2, with a tentative D call TRBD1 (5 bases). The CDR3 covers 14 residues. Deletions cut 0 bases from V and 4 bases from J, with 10 bases between. Germline V gives CDR1 SGHDT, CDR2 YYEEEE. The CDR3 coding sequence is TGTGCCAGCAGCTTGGGAACAGGCGTCTATGGCTACACCTTC. The encoded protein is CASSLGTGVYGYTF.

This clonotype was observed a handful of times. CDR3 nucleotides: TGCAGTGCTAGGACCCCATTATGGAACACTGAAGCTTTCTTT. Protein product: CSARTPLWNTEAFF. The V and J genes are TRBV20-1 and TRBJ1-1; D unclear. This CDR3 spans 14 amino acids. The germline V and J ends were trimmed by 3 bases and 1 base, with 12 bases remaining between them. In germline, CDR1 is DFQATT, CDR2 SNEGSKA (reference sequence).

This clonotype was seen ten or more times. The chain employs TRBV6-2 or TRBV6-3 and TRBJ1-1, with D possibly being TRBD1 (5 bases). Trimming removed 6 bases from V and 4 bases from J, with 15 bases in between. Germline V gene lookup returns CDR1 MNHEY and CDR2 SVGEGT. This CDR3 is built from 14 residues. The CDR3 bases are TGTGCCAGCAGGGGCAGCGGGGGGTTCACTGAAGCTTTCTTT. Translated, it gives CASRGSGGFTEAFF.

There are many counts of this clonotype. J is TRBJ2-2 and V is TRBV28, with 9 bases aligning to TRBD1. CDR3 length: 15 residues. Unmatched junction bases numbered 10, after V lost 8 bases and J lost 6 bases. CDR1 and CDR2 from the germline V gene are MDHEN and SYDVKM. CDR3 loop: CASESGQGTSGELFF. CDR3 coding DNA: TGTGCCAGCGAAAGCGGACAGGGGACGTCCGGGGAGCTGTTTTTT.

The chain combines TRBV6-5 with TRBJ1-2; D not certain. Germline CDR1 is MNHEY and CDR2 is SVGAGI. The CDR3 spans 14 residues. V was trimmed by 5 bases and J by 4 bases, leaving 14 bases between them. The DNA of the CDR3 is TGTGCCAGCAGTGAGGCGGCAGGTAGCTATGGCTACACCTTC. Translated, it gives CASSEAAGSYGYTF.

This clonotype showed up just a few times. The chain is built from TRBV4-3 and TRBJ2-1, with a tentative D call TRBD2 (5 bases). Germline V gene sequence: CDR1 LGHNA, CDR2 YSLEER. The CDR3 runs to 16 residues. Trimming removed 0 bases at V and 9 bases at J, with 18 bases between. The DNA of the CDR3 is TGCGCCAGCAGCCAAGATCGGGCTAGCCGGGTGGGTGAGCAGTTCTTC. This gives the protein CASSQDRASRVGEQFF.

This clonotype was detected ten times or more. The chain combines TRBV20-1 with TRBJ2-7, with unresolved D. Germline-derived CDR1 and CDR2 are DFQATT and SNEGSKA (reference sequence). The V end lost 0 bases, the J end lost 1 base, and 7 bases lay between the germline ends. The CDR3 has 13 amino acids. CDR3 protein: CSARESASYEQYF. In DNA, the CDR3 is TGCAGTGCTAGAGAATCGGCATCCTACGAGCAGTACTTC.

The chain has TRBV30 and TRBJ2-1; D ambiguous. Germline CDR1 is GTSNPN and CDR2 is SVGIG (reference sequence). CDR3 size: 11 residues. Trimming removed 1 base from V and 2 bases from J, with 0 bases in between. The CDR3 here is CAWSAYNEQFF. The CDR3 DNA sequence: TGTGCCTGGAGTGCCTACAATGAGCAGTTCTTC. Variable domain in full (rest from reference TRBV30 and TRBJ2-1): SQTIHQWPATLVQPVGSPLSLECTVEGTSNPNLYWYRQAAGRGLQLLFYSVGIGQISSEVPQNLSASRPQDRQFILSSKKLLLSDSGFYLCAWSAYNEQFFGPGTRLTVL.

At least ten counts were recorded for this clonotype. CDR3 in DNA: TGTGCCAGCAGTGATACAGGCTCTGGAAACACCATATATTTT. This translates into CASSDTGSGNTIYF. The chain joins TRBV3-1 to TRBJ1-3; perhaps TRBD1 as D (5 bases). The germline V gene encodes CDR1 LGHDT and CDR2 YNNKEL (reference sequence). The CDR3 covers 14 residues. The germline V and J ends were trimmed by 6 bases and 0 bases, with 9 bases remaining between them.

The chain carries TRBV28 and TRBJ2-3; 10 bases fit TRBD1. The CDR3 is made up of 16 amino acids. V dropped 2 bases and J dropped 2; count of bases not matched to a gene: 4. Germline V lookup: CDR1 MDHEN, CDR2 SYDVKM. Here the CDR3 DNA reads TGTGCCAGCAGTTTAGCCGGGACAGGGGACACAGATACGCAGTATTTT. Encoded protein: CASSLAGTGDTDTQYF.

This clonotype has just a few counts. V is TRBV4-1 and J is TRBJ2-2; D gene unclear. Germline CDR1 and CDR2: MGHRA and YSYEKL. The CDR3 sequence is 16 residues long. The V gene lost 4 bases and the J gene lost 0 bases, with 12 bases spanning the gap. In nucleotides, the CDR3 is TGCGCCAGCAGCCCCCACGGGCAGGCGAACACCGGGGAGCTGTTTTTT. Residues: CASSPHGQANTGELFF.

The V gene is TRBV5-1, the J gene TRBJ2-6; 8 bases map to TRBD1. Looked up from germline, CDR1 is SGHRS and CDR2 is YFSETQ. J lost 0 bases, V lost 1 base, and 9 bases had no gene match. The CDR3 covers 19 residues. Here the CDR3 DNA reads TGCGCCAGCAGCTTGTACCGGCAGGGGGCACTCTCTGGGGCCAACGTCCTGACTTTC. Amino acid sequence: CASSLYRQGALSGANVLTF.

At least ten counts were recorded for this clonotype. The rearrangement links TRBV2 to TRBJ2-3; D remains unclear. Deletions cut 2 bases from V and 1 base from J, with 10 bases between. CDR3 length: 15 amino acids. Germline V gene lookup returns CDR1 SNHLY and CDR2 FYNNEI. The CDR3 loop is CASSERQPRTDTQYF. For the CDR3, the DNA is TGTGCCAGCAGTGAAAGGCAGCCCCGCACAGATACGCAGTATTTT.

The genes are TRBV10-3 and TRBJ2-5; TRBD1 agrees at 7 bases. The CDR3 consists of 14 residues. The junction had 6 bases not matched to a gene; V was cut back by 3 bases and J by 5 bases. Germline V gene data show CDR1 as ENHRY and CDR2 as SYGVKD. This CDR3 reads CAISDVTGKETQYF. CDR3 nucleotides: TGTGCCATCAGTGATGTGACAGGGAAGGAGACCCAGTACTTC.

This clonotype came up many times. This rearrangement joins TRBV28 to TRBJ1-5; weak D call: TRBD1 (5 bases). This CDR3 has 13 residues. V lost 4 bases to trimming and J lost 4 bases, with 8 bases between them. Germline V gene data show CDR1 as MDHEN and CDR2 as SYDVKM. The CDR3 spells CASSSTANQPQHF. The DNA of the CDR3 is TGTGCCAGCAGTTCGACAGCAAATCAGCCCCAGCATTTT. Together with reference TRBV28 and TRBJ1-5, the CDR3 gives the full variable domain: DVKVTQSSRYLVKRTGEKVFLECVQDMDHENMFWYRQDPGLGLRLIYFSYDVKMKEKGDIPEGYSVSREKKERFSLILESASTNQTSMYLCASSSTANQPQHFGDGTRLSIL.

The table lists this clonotype with many counts. This chain uses TRBV9 with TRBJ2-2; D not certain. Trimming stripped 0 bases from V and 0 bases from J, with 6 bases between. Germline CDR1 SGDLS, CDR2 YYNGEE. The CDR3 runs 15 residues. The CDR3 here is CASSVVDANTGELFF. The DNA of the CDR3 is TGTGCCAGCAGCGTAGTGGACGCGAACACCGGGGAGCTGTTTTTT.

This clonotype was found many times. The rearrangement links TRBV5-1 to TRBJ1-2, with D possibly matching TRBD1 (5 bases). Per germline, CDR1 SGHRS and CDR2 YFSETQ. Trimming left V 4 bases short and J 5 bases short, with 9 bases between. This CDR3 has 12 residues. The CDR3 coding sequence is TGCGCCAGCAGCGCAGACAGTTATGGCTACACCTTC. Its translation is CASSADSYGYTF. The full variable domain, its missing parts supplied by reference TRBV5-1 and TRBJ1-2, is KAGVTQTPRYLIKTRGQQVTLSCSPISGHRSVSWYQQTPGQGLQFLFEYFSETQRNKGNFPGRFSGRQFSNSRSEMNVSTLELGDSALYLCASSADSYGYTFGSGTRLTVV.

This clonotype was detected ten times or more. The J gene is TRBJ2-3, the V gene TRBV19; unclear D gene. V was pared by 7 bases and J by 1 base, with 12 bases between. The germline gives CDR1 LNHDA, CDR2 SQIVND (reference sequence). The CDR3 extends over 14 amino acids. The CDR3 reads CASKWQFGTDTQYF. DNA of the CDR3: TGTGCCAGTAAGTGGCAGTTTGGCACAGATACGCAGTATTTT. The full variable domain, rest sourced from reference TRBV19 and TRBJ2-3, is DGGITQSPKYLFRKEGQNVTLSCEQNLNHDAMYWYRQDPGQGLRLIYYSQIVNDFQKGDIAEGYSVSREKKESFPLTVTSAQKNPTAFYLCASKWQFGTDTQYFGPGTRLTVL.

By sample share, this clonotype is medium-sized. This chain links TRBV10-3 with TRBJ2-1; possibly TRBD1 for D (5 bases). Germline V lookup: CDR1 ENHRY, CDR2 SYGVKD. The CDR3 sequence is 15 residues long. V gave up 2 bases and J gave up 7 bases, with 15 bases separating them. DNA of the CDR3: TGTGCCATCAGTGAGAAGAAGGGGCTGGTGAATGAGCAGTTCTTC. Translation: CAISEKKGLVNEQFF.

V usage is TRBV20-1 and J usage is TRBJ2-7; unclear D gene. CDR3 length equals 13 residues. The germline V gene has CDR1 DFQATT and CDR2 SNEGSKA (reference sequence). With 3 bases removed from V and 6 bases from J, the gap between germline ends came to 15 bases. The CDR3 nucleotides read TGCAGTGCTAGGGATGCGTCCATACCCGAGCAGTACTTC. Translating gives CSARDASIPEQYF.

This clonotype was recorded many times. The chain carries TRBV6-5 and TRBJ1-5; D unclear. This CDR3 has 13 amino acids. The germline gives CDR1 MNHEY, CDR2 SVGAGI. V was clipped by 5 bases and J by 7 bases, with 12 bases between them. CDR3 nucleotide sequence: TGTGCCAGCAGTACGATAAAGGGACAGCCCCAGCATTTT. This sequence encodes CASSTIKGQPQHF.

This clonotype was seen many times. This chain joins TRBV7-9 and TRBJ1-3, with D possibly TRBD1 on 6 matching bases. The germline V gene has CDR1 SEHNR and CDR2 FQNEAQ (reference sequence). Trimming removed 5 bases from V and 3 bases from J, with 14 bases in between. The CDR3 is 15 residues long. CDR3: CASSLSGQIGNTIYF. The CDR3 DNA reads TGTGCCAGCAGCCTAAGCGGACAGATTGGAAACACCATATATTTT.